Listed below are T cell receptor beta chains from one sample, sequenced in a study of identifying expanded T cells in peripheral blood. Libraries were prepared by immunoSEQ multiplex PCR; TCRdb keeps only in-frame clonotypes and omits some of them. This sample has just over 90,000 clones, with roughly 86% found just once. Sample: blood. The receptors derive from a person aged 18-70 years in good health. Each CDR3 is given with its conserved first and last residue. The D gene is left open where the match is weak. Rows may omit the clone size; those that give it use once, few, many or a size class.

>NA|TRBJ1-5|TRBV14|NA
TGTGCCAGCAGCCAAGTTAGGACCGGGCCCCAGCATTTT
CASSQVRTGPQHF
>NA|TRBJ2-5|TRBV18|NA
TGTGCCAGCTCACCGGGGCCAGGGGAAGGGGGTCGACAATGGACCCAGTACTTC
CASSPGPGEGGRQWTQYF
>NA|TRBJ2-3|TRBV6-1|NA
TGTGCCAGCAGTGAAAGGGACCCCAATACGCAGTATTTT
CASSERDPNTQYF
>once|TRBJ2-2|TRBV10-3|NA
TGTGCCATCAGTGGATACGGGGGCACCGGGGAGCTGTTTTTT
CAISGYGGTGELFF
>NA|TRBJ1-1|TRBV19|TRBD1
TGTGCCAGTAGTATCCCAGGGGGGGCCCGGACTGAAGCTTTCTTT
CASSIPGGARTEAFF
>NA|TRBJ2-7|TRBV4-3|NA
TGCGCCAGCAGCCAAGATGGGAGCGGGTTAGAAGAGCAGTACTTC
CASSQDGSGLEEQYF
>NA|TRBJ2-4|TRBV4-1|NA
TGCGCCAGCAGCTCCCAGACAGCCAAAAACATTCAGTACTTC
CASSSQTAKNIQYF
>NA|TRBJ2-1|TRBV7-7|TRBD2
TGTGCCAGCAGCTTACTAGCGGGGGGTGAGCAGTTCTTC
CASSLLAGGEQFF
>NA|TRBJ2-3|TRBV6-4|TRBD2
TGTGCCAGCAGTGACGTTGCGGGGGGGTTGGATACGCAGTATTTT
CASSDVAGGLDTQYF
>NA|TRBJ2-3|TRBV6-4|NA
TGTGCCAGCAGTGACTCTCGGGACGGGGGCACAGATACGCAGTATTTT
CASSDSRDGGTDTQYF
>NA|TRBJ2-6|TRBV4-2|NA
TGTGCCAGCAGCCCGGAAGGGGCTGGGGCCAACGTCCTGACTTTC
CASSPEGAGANVLTF
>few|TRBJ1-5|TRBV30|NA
TGTGCCTGGAATAAGGGGCAGGGCGGCAATCAGCCCCAGCATTTT
CAWNKGQGGNQPQHF
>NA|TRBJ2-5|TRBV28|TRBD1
TGTGCCAGCAGTTTTAACAGGGGACAAGAGACCCAGTACTTC
CASSFNRGQETQYF
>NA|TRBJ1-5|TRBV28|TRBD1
TGTGCCAGCATCGACAGGGTCGGCAATCAGCCCCAGCATTTT
CASIDRVGNQPQHF
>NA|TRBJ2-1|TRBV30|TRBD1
TGTGCCTGGAGTGCGAGGGACAGGGTAAGAAATGAGCAGTTCTTC
CAWSARDRVRNEQFF
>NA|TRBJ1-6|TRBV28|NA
TGTGCCAGCAGTTTTCGACCTACAGGCTCGGATTCACCCCTCCACTTT
CASSFRPTGSDSPLHF
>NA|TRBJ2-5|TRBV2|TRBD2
TGTGCCAGCAGAGCGGGGGACACTGGAGAGACCCAGTACTTC
CASRAGDTGETQYF
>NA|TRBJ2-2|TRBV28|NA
TGTGCCAGCAGTTCGATGGGATACCGTACCGGGGAGCTGTTTTTT
CASSSMGYRTGELFF
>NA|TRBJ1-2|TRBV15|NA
TGTGCCACCAGCAGAGTTCGTAGAACTAACTATGGCTACACCTTC
CATSRVRRTNYGYTF
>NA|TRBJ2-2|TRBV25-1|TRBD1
TGTGCCAGCAGTGGGCAGGGGGCGGTCACCGGGGAGCTGTTTTTT
CASSGQGAVTGELFF
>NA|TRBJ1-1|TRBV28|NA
TGTGCCAGCAATTTTAGGAAGATAAACACTGAAGCTTTCTTT
CASNFRKINTEAFF
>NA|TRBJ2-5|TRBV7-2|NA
TGTGCCAGCAGCCCGAGGCTTGGCGAGACCCAGTACTTC
CASSPRLGETQYF